The T cell receptor (beta chain) under discussion was sequenced for a study of CD4 and CD8 cells across lung adenocarcinoma regions. Donors had localized lung adenocarcinoma, a non-small cell lung cancer. One entry per CDR3 protein, called by TCRdb with MiXCR from the PCR reads. Found here are approximately 11,000 distinct CDR3 sequences, 59% of them singletons; the top ten hold about nine tenths. The sequence derives from a male donor with lung adenocarcinoma. The CD4 and CD8 labels of this study may be unreliable. The sequenced material came from CD8+ T cells from the margin of a lung tumor.

CDR3 DNA: TGCGCCAGCAGTGAAAGAGAGGGGCAGTACTTC. This codes for CASSEREGQYF. V gene TRBV10-1 combines with J gene TRBJ2-5; D tentatively reads TRBD1 or TRBD2 (5 bases each). V lost 3 bases, J lost 11 bases, and 10 bases lay in between. The CDR3 is 11 residues long. Germline CDR1 and CDR2: WNHNN and SYGVQD (reference sequence).